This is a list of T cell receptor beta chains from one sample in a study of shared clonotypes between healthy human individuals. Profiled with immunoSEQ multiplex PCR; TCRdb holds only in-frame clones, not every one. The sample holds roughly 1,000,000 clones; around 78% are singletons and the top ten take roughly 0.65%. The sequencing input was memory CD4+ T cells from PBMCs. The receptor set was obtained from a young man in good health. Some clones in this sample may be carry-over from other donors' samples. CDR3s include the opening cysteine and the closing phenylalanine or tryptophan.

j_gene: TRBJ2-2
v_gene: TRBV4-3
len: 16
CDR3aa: CASSQVGGANTGELFF

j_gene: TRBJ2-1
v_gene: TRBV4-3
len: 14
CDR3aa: CASSQGLAGLEQFF

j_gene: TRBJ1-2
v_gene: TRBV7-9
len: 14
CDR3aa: CASSLGGTVSGYTF

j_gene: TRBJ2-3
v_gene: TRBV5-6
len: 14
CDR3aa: CASSFSFSTDTQYF

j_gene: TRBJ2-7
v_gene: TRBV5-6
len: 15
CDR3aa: CASSFRDRDTYEQYF

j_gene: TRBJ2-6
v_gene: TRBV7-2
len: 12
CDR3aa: CATSAQANVLTF

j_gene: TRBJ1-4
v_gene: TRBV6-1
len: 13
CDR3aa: CASRDRVAEKLFF

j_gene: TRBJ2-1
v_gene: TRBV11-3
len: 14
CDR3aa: CASSPGREGNEQFF

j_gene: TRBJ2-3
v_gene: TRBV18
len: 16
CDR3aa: CASSQSTSGRTDTQYF

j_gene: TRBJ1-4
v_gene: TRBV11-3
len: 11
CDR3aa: CASSLSEKLFF

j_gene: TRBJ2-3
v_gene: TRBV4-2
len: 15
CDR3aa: CASSQVGTSTDTQYF

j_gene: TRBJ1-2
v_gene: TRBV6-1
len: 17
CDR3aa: CASSARQVSGPAYGYTF

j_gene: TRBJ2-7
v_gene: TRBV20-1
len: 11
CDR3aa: CSAHYRDREYF

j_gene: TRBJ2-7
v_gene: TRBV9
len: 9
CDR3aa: CASQDEQYF

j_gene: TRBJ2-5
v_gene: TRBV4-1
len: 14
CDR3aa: CASSQGQIKETQYF

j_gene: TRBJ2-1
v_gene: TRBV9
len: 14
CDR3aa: CASSVGTIYNEQFF

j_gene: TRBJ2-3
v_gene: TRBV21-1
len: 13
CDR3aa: CASTTGGTDTQYF

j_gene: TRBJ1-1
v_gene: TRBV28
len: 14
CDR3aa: CASSLITADTEAFF

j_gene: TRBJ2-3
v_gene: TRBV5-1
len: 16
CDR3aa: CASNSGYTRGTDTQYF

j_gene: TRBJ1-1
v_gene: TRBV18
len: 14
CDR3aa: CASSPSGRVSEAFF

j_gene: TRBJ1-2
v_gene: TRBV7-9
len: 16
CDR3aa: CASSLARALYNYGYTF

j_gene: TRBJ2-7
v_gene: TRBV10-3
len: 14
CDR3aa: CAISRDIDSYEQYF

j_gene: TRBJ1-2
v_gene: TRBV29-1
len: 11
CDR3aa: CSGEEASGYTF

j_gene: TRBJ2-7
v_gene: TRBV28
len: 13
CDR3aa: CASSLSPLNEQYF

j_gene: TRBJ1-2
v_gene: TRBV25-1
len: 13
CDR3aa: CASSENPGSGYTF

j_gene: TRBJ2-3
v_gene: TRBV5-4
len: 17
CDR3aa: CASSLKVAGYRTDTQYF

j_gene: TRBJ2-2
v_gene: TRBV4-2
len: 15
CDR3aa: CASSQQTTNTGELFF

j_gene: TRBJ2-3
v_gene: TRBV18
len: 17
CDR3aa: CASSPISLAGSTDTQYF

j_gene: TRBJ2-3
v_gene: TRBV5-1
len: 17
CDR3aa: CASSPARASRLAGGQYF

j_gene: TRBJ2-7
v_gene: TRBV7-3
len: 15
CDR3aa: CASSSNAGGYYEQYF